These 29 T cell receptor beta chains share one sample of origin, sequenced in a study of low-dose radiotherapy and immunotherapy resistance in tumors. TRAV- and TRBV-specific primers primed first-strand cDNA, covering alpha and beta chains. Using a constant-region primer together with a V-primer adapter, TCRs were subjected to about 20 PCR cycles of amplification. Via MiXCR, TCRdb re-called the reads, giving one row per CDR3 protein. The sample records several thousand distinct CDR3 sequences, 60% to 85% being singletons. The source is a human donor with advanced metastatic prostate, ovarian, gallbladder or colorectal cancer (not recorded which). This table probably holds off-target reads from a library built for another chain.

This chain joins TRBV14 and TRBJ2-1; 8 nucleotides line up with TRBD2. Unmatched junction bases numbered 6, after V lost 1 base and J lost 7 bases. CDR1 and CDR2 (germline): SGHDN, FVKESK. CDR3 length: 15 amino acids. The chain's CDR3 is CASSQVGRVGNEQFF. CDR3 in DNA: TGTGCCAGCAGCCAAGTCGGGAGGGTTGGTAATGAGCAGTTCTTC.

This clonotype was seen only a few times. V is TRBV7-2 and J is TRBJ2-2; no reliable D call. From germline, CDR1 is SGHTA and CDR2 FQGNSA. V dropped 2 bases and J dropped 1 base, with 8 bases sitting between them. The CDR3 spans 15 residues. The CDR3 DNA reads TGTGCCAGCAGCTTATCATCTTTGAACACCGGGGAGCTGTTTTTT. Protein: CASSLSSLNTGELFF.

This clonotype was counted a few times. The rearrangement uses TRBV3-1 and TRBJ1-2; D remains unclear. The CDR3 has 12 residues. V was cut by 1 base and J by 4 bases, with 4 bases left in between. Germline V gene data show CDR1 as LGHDT and CDR2 as YNNKEL (reference sequence). As DNA, the CDR3 is TGTGCCAGCAGCCAAGGGACCTATGGCTACACCTTC. Its protein is CASSQGTYGYTF. Looking up the rest from reference TRBV3-1 and TRBJ1-2 gives the full variable domain: DTAVSQTPKYLVTQMGNDKSIKCEQNLGHDTMYWYKQDSKKFLKIMFSYNNKELIINETVPNRFSPKSPDKAHLNLHINSLELGDSAVYFCASSQGTYGYTFGSGTRLTVV.

The J gene is TRBJ2-2, the V gene TRBV10-3, with D possibly TRBD2 on 5 matching bases. The germline CDR1 and CDR2 sequences are ENHRY and SYGVKD. Between the trimmed V and J ends, which lost 7 bases and 5 bases, there was a span of 14 bases. This CDR3 is built from 14 residues. CDR3 region: CAITQLVGTGELFF. The CDR3 nucleotides read TGTGCCATCACCCAACTAGTTGGGACCGGGGAGCTGTTTTTT.

The CDR3 DNA is TGTGCCAGCAGCGCGGGACAAGGGACTGAAGCTTTCTTT. Protein sequence: CASSAGQGTEAFF. The chain combines TRBV9 with TRBJ1-1, with D perhaps TRBD1 (6 bases). Trimming took off 3 bases at V and 5 bases at J, with 11 bases between the two ends. The CDR3 totals 13 residues. Germline loops: CDR1 SGDLS, CDR2 YYNGEE.

In its sample, this clonotype was seen a few times. The chain uses TRBV6-2 or TRBV6-3 and TRBJ2-7, with D possibly being TRBD1 or TRBD2 (5 bases each). V was cut by 6 bases and J by 6 bases, with 21 bases left in between. In germline, CDR1 is MNHEY, CDR2 SVGEGT. The CDR3 totals 15 residues. CDR3 DNA: TGTGCCAGCAGGCCAGGGACCGAAGAGGGATCCGAGCAGTACTTC. It codes for CASRPGTEEGSEQYF.

The chain combines TRBV5-1 with TRBJ1-1; D is undetermined. With 0 bases removed from V and 0 bases from J, the gap between germline ends came to 12 bases. The CDR3 is 16 amino acids. Germline V lookup: CDR1 SGHRS, CDR2 YFSETQ. Here the CDR3 reads CASSLERSELNTEAFF. The DNA for the CDR3 is TGCGCCAGCAGCTTGGAGCGCAGTGAATTGAACACTGAAGCTTTCTTT. The full variable domain, rest sourced from reference TRBV5-1 and TRBJ1-1, is KAGVTQTPRYLIKTRGQQVTLSCSPISGHRSVSWYQQTPGQGLQFLFEYFSETQRNKGNFPGRFSGRQFSNSRSEMNVSTLELGDSALYLCASSLERSELNTEAFFGQGTRLTVV.

A single count supports this clonotype. This chain uses TRBV23-1 with TRBJ2-5; D perhaps matches TRBD2 (7 bases). TRBV23-1 is an open reading frame whose function is uncertain. V was cut by 2 bases and J by 6 bases, with 31 bases left in between. CDR3 length: 20 residues. Written as DNA, the CDR3 is TGCGCCAGCAGTCAAAGTAGAGAGGTTGAGGCGGGGGCCGGCGAGAAGACCCAGTACTTC. This sequence encodes CASSQSREVEAGAGEKTQYF.

CDR3: CSVEDQGYGYTF. The CDR3 DNA follows: TGCAGCGTTGAAGACCAGGGTTATGGCTACACCTTC. The V and J genes are TRBV29-1 and TRBJ1-2, with D tentatively TRBD1 (5 bases). The germline V and J ends were trimmed by 0 bases and 5 bases, with 7 bases remaining between them. The V gene's germline CDR1 is SQVTM and CDR2 ANQGSEA. The CDR3 has 12 amino acids.

The V call is TRBV6-4, the J call TRBJ1-1; D not resolved. The length of the CDR3 is 14 residues. V was shortened by 7 bases and J by 0 bases, with 12 bases between the two germline ends. Germline CDR1 MRHNA, CDR2 SNTAGT. The CDR3 reads CASIEGRVNTEAFF. As DNA, the CDR3 is TGTGCCAGCATAGAAGGACGGGTGAACACTGAAGCTTTCTTT.

This rearrangement joins TRBV7-9 to TRBJ2-5, with 9 bases identical to TRBD1. The V gene end was trimmed by 5 bases and the J gene end by 1 base; junction bases not matched to a gene: 11. CDR3 length equals 17 residues. Germline V gene data show CDR1 as SEHNR and CDR2 as FQNEAQ (reference sequence). This CDR3 reads CASSLTGTGSGQETQYF. CDR3 coding DNA: TGTGCCAGCAGCCTCACCGGGACAGGGAGTGGCCAAGAGACCCAGTACTTC.

The rearrangement uses TRBV12-3 or TRBV12-4 and TRBJ2-3; 12 bases agree with TRBD2. The V segment lost 1 base and the J segment 8 bases; nucleotides outside the gene matches: 7. The CDR3 spans 16 residues. This CDR3 is CASSLGTSGAPFTQYF. CDR3 bases: TGTGCCAGCAGTTTAGGGACTAGCGGGGCCCCGTTTACGCAGTATTTT.

This clonotype was seen more than once but under ten times. The rearrangement uses TRBV6-1 and TRBJ1-2; TRBD1 aligns across 10 bases. Looked up from germline, CDR1 is MNHNS and CDR2 is SASEGT. V shed 5 bases and J 0 bases; nucleotides not matched to a gene: 3. CDR3 length: 15 amino acids. CDR3 in DNA: TGTGCCAGCAGTACCGGGACAGGGGCTAACTATGGCTACACCTTC. Its translation is CASSTGTGANYGYTF.

The rearrangement links TRBV29-1 to TRBJ2-3; possible D gene TRBD2, 5 bases. Looked up from germline, CDR1 is SQVTM and CDR2 is ANQGSEA. The CDR3 sequence is 12 residues long. Deletions cut 6 bases from V and 11 bases from J, with 18 bases between. The DNA for the CDR3 is TGCAGCGTGGAACTAGGGAAACGGGGGCAGTATTTT. It translates to CSVELGKRGQYF.

The chain joins TRBV24-1 to TRBJ1-5; TRBD1 matches at 7 bases. CDR1 is KGHDR and CDR2 is SFDVKD in the germline V gene. Trimming removed 9 bases from V and 6 bases from J; junction bases left unmatched: 7. The CDR3 loop spans 13 amino acids. CDR3 amino acids: CATEQGGGQPQHF. As DNA, the CDR3 is TGTGCCACCGAGCAAGGGGGCGGTCAGCCCCAGCATTTT.

This chain uses TRBV26 with TRBJ2-1. TRBV26 constitutes a pseudogene. CDR3 length equals 14 residues. CDR3 loop: CASRKLEFHNEQFF. The CDR3 nucleotides are TGTGCCAGCAGGAAACTTGAGTTCCACAATGAGCAGTTCTTC.

In its sample, this clonotype was seen a few times. V gene TRBV12-3 or TRBV12-4 combines with J gene TRBJ2-1; the D gene is possibly TRBD2 (5 bases). Trimming stripped 7 bases from V and 6 bases from J, with 16 bases between. The CDR3 consists of 14 residues. CDR3 sequence reads: CASTRGGGSNEQFF. DNA of the CDR3: TGTGCCAGCACCCGCGGTGGCGGGTCCAATGAGCAGTTCTTC.

V gene TRBV5-1 combines with J gene TRBJ2-3; tentative D call: TRBD1 (6 bases). CDR3 length equals 13 residues. In germline, CDR1 is SGHRS, CDR2 YFSETQ. V lost 5 bases and J lost 3, with 10 bases in between. The CDR3 region is CASRFQGTDTQYF. The CDR3 DNA sequence: TGCGCCAGCAGGTTCCAGGGGACAGATACGCAGTATTTT.

The sample holds one count of this clonotype. This sequence joins TRBV20-1 and TRBJ2-5; D is unclear. This CDR3 comprises 14 residues. The V gene lost 0 bases and the J gene lost 0 bases, with 8 bases spanning the gap. The V gene's germline CDR1 is DFQATT and CDR2 SNEGSKA (reference sequence). DNA for the CDR3: TGCAGTGCTAGAGATCAAGTGTACCAAGAGACCCAGTACTTC. This codes for CSARDQVYQETQYF.

V usage is TRBV5-1 and J usage is TRBJ2-2; tentative D call: TRBD2 (5 bases). This CDR3 comprises 13 residues. The V end was cut by 4 bases, the J end by 3 bases, with 7 bases between. Germline loops: CDR1 SGHRS, CDR2 YFSETQ. The chain's CDR3 is CASSRRDTGELFF. The CDR3 bases are TGCGCCAGCAGCAGGCGGGACACCGGGGAGCTGTTTTTT.

The rearrangement links TRBV15 to TRBJ1-5, with a possible D match to TRBD1 (5 bases). Looked up from germline, CDR1 is LNHNV and CDR2 is YYDKDF (reference sequence). V lost 0 bases, J lost 7 bases, and 19 bases lay in between. This CDR3 has 17 amino acids. DNA for the CDR3: TGTGCCACCAGCAGAGATACAAGGCAGGGAGGCGGACAGCCCCAGCATTTT. Its translation: CATSRDTRQGGGQPQHF.

The chain has TRBV6-6 and TRBJ2-5; tentatively, D is TRBD2 (7 bases). The CDR3 is 14 residues long. Germline-derived CDR1 and CDR2 are MNHNY and SVGAGI (reference sequence). The germline V and J ends were trimmed by 5 bases and 6 bases, with 16 bases remaining between them. The DNA of the CDR3 is TGTGCCAGCAGTGAGGGAGGGGGGGCCCAGACCCAGTACTTC. This translates into CASSEGGGAQTQYF.

J is TRBJ2-2 and V is TRBV7-2; D ambiguous. Trimming pared 5 bases from V and 7 bases from J, leaving 17 bases between. Germline V lookup: CDR1 SGHTA, CDR2 FQGNSA. The CDR3 has 15 residues. CDR3 in amino acids: CASSQTNPKRGELFF. CDR3 sequence (DNA): TGTGCCAGCAGCCAGACAAACCCGAAACGCGGGGAGCTGTTTTTT.

This chain uses TRBV6-2 or TRBV6-3 with TRBJ2-3; tentatively, D is TRBD2 (7 bases). Germline V CDR1 and CDR2: MNHEY, SVGEGT. The CDR3 is made up of 14 amino acids. The V end was cut by 5 bases, the J end by 1 base, with 10 bases between. CDR3 nucleotide sequence: TGTGCCAGCAGTCGGGGGGCCGGCACAGATACGCAGTATTTT. It encodes CASSRGAGTDTQYF.

This chain links TRBV5-8 with TRBJ2-1, with D perhaps TRBD2 (6 bases). Germline V lookup: CDR1 SGHTS, CDR2 YDEGEE. Deletions cut 4 bases from V and 9 bases from J, with 14 bases between. The CDR3 extends over 13 amino acids. CDR3 bases: TGTGCCAGCAGCCTCACTAGCTATGGTGAGCAGTTCTTC. Amino acids: CASSLTSYGEQFF.

The rearrangement joins TRBV7-2 to TRBJ2-5, with no clear D. The ends were cut back, 4 bases at V and 4 bases at J, with 16 bases in the middle. Germline V gene lookup returns CDR1 SGHTA and CDR2 FQGNSA. There are 15 residues in the CDR3. The CDR3 DNA follows: TGTGCCAGCAGCTCTACCATATACCCGGGAGAGACCCAGTACTTC. This translates into CASSSTIYPGETQYF.

The genes are TRBV5-1 and TRBJ2-4; D call uncertain. This CDR3 is 13 amino acids long. V lost 2 bases and J lost 5, with 8 bases in between. Germline loops: CDR1 SGHRS, CDR2 YFSETQ. The CDR3 DNA reads TGCGCCAGCAGCTTAAACAATGAAAACATTCAGTACTTC. Protein: CASSLNNENIQYF.

The chain recombines TRBV30 with TRBJ2-7, with D possibly being TRBD1 or TRBD2 (5 bases each). Trimming cost V 5 bases and J 4 bases, with 18 bases left between them. The CDR3 loop spans 14 amino acids. Germline CDR1 and CDR2: GTSNPN and SVGIG (reference sequence). In DNA form, the CDR3 reads TGTGCCTGGTCCGGACCGCCGAGGGGTTACGAGCAGTACTTC. Amino acids: CAWSGPPRGYEQYF. Full variable domain (missing parts from reference TRBV30 and TRBJ2-7): SQTIHQWPATLVQPVGSPLSLECTVEGTSNPNLYWYRQAAGRGLQLLFYSVGIGQISSEVPQNLSASRPQDRQFILSSKKLLLSDSGFYLCAWSGPPRGYEQYFGPGTRLTVT.

This clonotype was observed a handful of times. Written as DNA, the CDR3 is TGTGCCAGCAGTCTCGTTATGGACTCCGCTAGCACAGATACGCAGTATTTT. This translates into CASSLVMDSASTDTQYF. V gene TRBV12-3 or TRBV12-4 combines with J gene TRBJ2-3; tentatively, D is TRBD2 (5 bases). The CDR3 loop spans 17 amino acids. The V end was cut by 5 bases, the J end by 0 bases, with 18 bases between.